This T cell receptor beta chain was sequenced in a study of blood T cell repertoires in COVID-19. Study overall: The cDNA or gDNA used as material had been derived from T cells, B-cell-depleted T cells, or PBMCs.

V lost 10 bases and J 2 bases, leaving 13 bases between the germline ends. This CDR3 region has 13 residues. CDR1 and CDR2 from the germline V gene are LNHDA and SQIVND (reference sequence). In the original analysis: Nucleated cell number was recorded as an estimate derived from reference gene primer amplification. Generated by immunoSEQ multiplex PCR, the TCRdb table keeps only in-frame clones and is missing some. V and J calls and clone size come straight from that table; D and trimming were deduced from the DNA. The sample includes some 74,000 clones, approximately 79% of them seen just once. The origin of this receptor is a woman in her 50s with acute or convalescent COVID-19. The rearrangement joins TRBV19 to TRBJ2-3; a possible D gene is TRBD2 (6 bases). Sequencing was done on a sample of peripheral blood. The CDR3 is CATGRDSTDTQYF. In DNA form, the CDR3 reads TGTGCCACCGGCCGGGACTCCACAGATACGCAGTATTTT.